Listed below are T cell receptor beta chains from one sample, sequenced in a study of blood T cell repertoires in COVID-19. Profiled with immunoSEQ multiplex PCR; TCRdb holds only in-frame clones, not every one. This table has over 150,000 clones, around 87% appearing once. The sample comprised PBMCs or T cells enriched from blood (not recorded which). The source is a woman aged 30 to 39 who had recovered from COVID-19. Each CDR3 is given with its conserved first and last residue. D genes are given only for firm matches. Rows give clone size only sometimes, using once, few, many, or a class for an expanded clone.

clone_size: .
j_call: TRBJ2-3
d_call: TRBD2
v_call: TRBV4-2
cdr3_aa: CASSQARSGITDTQYF
cdr3_nt: TGTGCCAGCAGCCAAGCGCGTAGCGGGATAACAGATACGCAGTATTTT

clone_size: .
j_call: TRBJ1-3
d_call: .
v_call: TRBV5-1
cdr3_aa: CASSLAPTGISGNTIYF
cdr3_nt: TGCGCCAGCAGCTTGGCCCCGACAGGCATCTCTGGAAACACCATATATTTT

clone_size: .
j_call: TRBJ2-1
d_call: .
v_call: TRBV7-3
cdr3_aa: CASSLSGQGPAIF
cdr3_nt: TGTGCCAGCAGCTTAAGCGGCCAGGGTCCCGCGATCTTC

clone_size: .
j_call: TRBJ2-1
d_call: TRBD2
v_call: TRBV7-2
cdr3_aa: CASNHPAGGYTYNEQFF
cdr3_nt: TGTGCCAGCAACCACCCAGCGGGGGGGTATACCTACAATGAGCAGTTCTTC

clone_size: .
j_call: TRBJ2-5
d_call: TRBD2
v_call: TRBV5-6
cdr3_aa: CASSPGLAVQETQYF
cdr3_nt: TGTGCCAGCAGCCCGGGACTAGCGGTTCAAGAGACCCAGTACTTC

clone_size: .
j_call: TRBJ1-2
d_call: .
v_call: TRBV19
cdr3_aa: CASSITGQYGYTF
cdr3_nt: TGTGCCAGTAGTATTACCGGACAGTATGGCTACACCTTC

clone_size: .
j_call: TRBJ1-2
d_call: .
v_call: TRBV5-4
cdr3_aa: CASSPPGNYGYTF
cdr3_nt: TGTGCCAGCAGCCCGCCAGGGAACTATGGCTACACCTTC

clone_size: .
j_call: TRBJ2-2
d_call: TRBD1
v_call: TRBV6-5
cdr3_aa: CATTGTANTGELFF
cdr3_nt: TGTGCCACAACCGGGACAGCTAACACCGGGGAGCTGTTTTTT

clone_size: .
j_call: TRBJ2-7
d_call: TRBD1
v_call: TRBV7-6
cdr3_aa: CASRIQTGGNYEQYF
cdr3_nt: TGTGCCAGCAGAATACAGACAGGGGGTAACTACGAGCAGTACTTC

clone_size: .
j_call: TRBJ2-3
d_call: TRBD2
v_call: TRBV7-2
cdr3_aa: CASSLVGTTSTDTQYF
cdr3_nt: TGTGCCAGCAGCTTAGTCGGGACTACTAGCACAGATACGCAGTATTTT

clone_size: once
j_call: TRBJ2-5
d_call: TRBD1
v_call: TRBV19
cdr3_aa: CASSKGQGYQETQYF
cdr3_nt: TGTGCCAGTAGTAAAGGACAGGGCTACCAAGAGACCCAGTACTTC

clone_size: .
j_call: TRBJ1-6
d_call: TRBD1
v_call: TRBV7-2
cdr3_aa: CASSFRDSNSPLHF
cdr3_nt: TGTGCCAGCAGCTTTCGGGACAGTAATTCACCCCTCCACTTT

clone_size: .
j_call: TRBJ1-2
d_call: .
v_call: TRBV24-1
cdr3_aa: CATSDRHYGYTF
cdr3_nt: TGTGCCACCAGCGACAGACACTATGGCTACACCTTC

clone_size: once
j_call: TRBJ2-3
d_call: .
v_call: TRBV7-9
cdr3_aa: CASSDADTQYF
cdr3_nt: TGTGCCAGCAGCGATGCGGATACGCAGTATTTT

clone_size: .
j_call: TRBJ1-6
d_call: .
v_call: TRBV5-4
cdr3_aa: CASRPNDSLSSYNSPLHF
cdr3_nt: TGTGCCAGCAGACCGAACGACAGTTTGAGCTCCTATAATTCACCCCTCCACTTT

clone_size: .
j_call: TRBJ1-3
d_call: .
v_call: TRBV7-8
cdr3_aa: CASSLATRGGNTIYF
cdr3_nt: TGTGCCAGCAGCTTAGCAACCAGGGGTGGGAACACCATATATTTT

clone_size: .
j_call: TRBJ1-3
d_call: .
v_call: TRBV9
cdr3_aa: CASSVGGLISGNTIYF
cdr3_nt: TGTGCCAGCAGCGTAGGAGGGTTAATCTCTGGAAACACCATATATTTT